The 2 T cell receptor beta chains given below trace back to one sample, sequenced in a study of identical twins. TCRdb reprocessed the 5' RACE reads via MiXCR and lists one record per CDR3 protein. The sample lists under 300,000 distinct CDR3 sequences, 11% to 15% occurring once. The sequenced sample consisted of memory (CD45RO+) T cells sorted from blood. The receptors originated from a woman between 18 and 29 years old in good health.

This clonotype came up a few times. The rearrangement uses TRBV20-1 and TRBJ1-5; no clear D. Germline V gene sequence: CDR1 DFQATT, CDR2 SNEGSKA (reference sequence). The V end lost 6 bases, the J end lost 0 bases, and 9 bases lay between the germline ends. The CDR3 is 13 residues long. In DNA, the CDR3 is TGCAGTGCACGGACCCTTAGCAATCAGCCCCAGCATTTT. Its translation: CSARTLSNQPQHF.

This chain uses TRBV20-1 with TRBJ2-7, with a tentative D call TRBD2 (6 bases). Per germline, CDR1 DFQATT and CDR2 SNEGSKA (reference sequence). The V gene lost 6 bases and the J gene lost 5 bases, with 14 bases spanning the gap. The CDR3 has 12 residues. As DNA, the CDR3 is TGCAGTGCAGGAGGGCAGGCAGACGAGCAGTACTTC. Protein product: CSAGGQADEQYF.